This is a list of T cell receptor beta chains from one sample in a study of regulatory T cells in long-lasting Graves disease. TCRdb itself ran the multiplex PCR reads through MiXCR, one entry per CDR3 protein. This table has about 420,000 distinct CDR3 sequences, roughly 17% appearing once. A further study also used this sample, focusing on T cells in Graves' hyperthyroidism and ophthalmopathy.

Specimen: peripheral blood mononuclear cells (PBMCs), collected at new diagnosis, from a patient treated with antithyroid drugs. The receptors were sampled from a woman aged 18-29 years with Graves disease. Both conserved end residues are part of each CDR3. A D gene is named only where the DNA matches it firmly. Size values are once, few and many counts, or a class for expanded clones, and some rows have none.

clone_size: many; j_call: TRBJ2-7; v_call: TRBV30; d_call: NA; cdr3_aa: CAWTDGSTYEQYF; cdr3_nt: TGTGCCTGGACGGACGGCTCCACCTACGAGCAGTACTTC
clone_size: NA; j_call: TRBJ2-1; v_call: TRBV7-6; d_call: TRBD2; cdr3_aa: CASSLLTSGSEQFF; cdr3_nt: TGTGCCAGCAGCTTATTAACTAGCGGGAGCGAGCAGTTCTTC
clone_size: many; j_call: TRBJ1-5; v_call: TRBV11-2; d_call: NA; cdr3_aa: CASSFGRGGNQPQHF; cdr3_nt: TGTGCCAGCAGCTTCGGCAGGGGAGGTAATCAGCCCCAGCATTTT
clone_size: many; j_call: TRBJ2-1; v_call: TRBV7-9; d_call: NA; cdr3_aa: CASSPNPSSYNEQFF; cdr3_nt: TGTGCCAGCAGCCCAAACCCCAGCTCCTACAATGAGCAGTTCTTC
clone_size: many; j_call: TRBJ2-1; v_call: TRBV10-3; d_call: TRBD1; cdr3_aa: CAISDSGTGGMGQFF; cdr3_nt: TGTGCCATCAGTGATTCCGGGACAGGGGGCATGGGGCAGTTCTTC
clone_size: many; j_call: TRBJ2-7; v_call: TRBV20-1; d_call: TRBD2; cdr3_aa: CSARVSGDPSYEQYF; cdr3_nt: TGCAGTGCTAGAGTTAGCGGGGACCCCTCCTACGAGCAGTACTTC
clone_size: many; j_call: TRBJ1-4; v_call: TRBV30; d_call: NA; cdr3_aa: CAWRGAGNEKLFF; cdr3_nt: TGTGCCTGGAGGGGGGCAGGGAACGAAAAACTGTTTTTT
clone_size: many; j_call: TRBJ1-5; v_call: TRBV12-3/TRBV12-4; d_call: NA; cdr3_aa: CASSLGLGQPQHF; cdr3_nt: TGTGCCAGCAGTTTAGGTTTGGGTCAGCCCCAGCATTTT
clone_size: few; j_call: TRBJ2-7; v_call: TRBV28; d_call: NA; cdr3_aa: CASRGTLYEQYF; cdr3_nt: TGTGCCAGCAGGGGGACACTTTACGAGCAGTACTTC
clone_size: NA; j_call: TRBJ2-1; v_call: TRBV5-4; d_call: TRBD2; cdr3_aa: CAHRASGSRGNEQFF; cdr3_nt: TGTGCCCACCGGGCTAGCGGGAGTCGGGGGAATGAGCAGTTCTTC
clone_size: many; j_call: TRBJ2-3; v_call: TRBV7-2; d_call: NA; cdr3_aa: CASSLVRGSTDTQYF; cdr3_nt: TGTGCCAGCAGCTTAGTACGCGGCAGCACAGATACGCAGTATTTT
clone_size: few; j_call: TRBJ2-1; v_call: TRBV5-6; d_call: TRBD2; cdr3_aa: CASSLGTVAGSNHNEQFF; cdr3_nt: TGTGCCAGCAGCTTGGGGACCGTAGCGGGGAGTAACCACAATGAGCAGTTCTTC
clone_size: many; j_call: TRBJ2-5; v_call: TRBV18; d_call: NA; cdr3_aa: CASSPAIKETQYF; cdr3_nt: TGTGCCAGCTCACCCGCAATCAAAGAGACCCAGTACTTC
clone_size: few; j_call: TRBJ2-1; v_call: TRBV30; d_call: TRBD2; cdr3_aa: CAWGNSGNKGWNEQFF; cdr3_nt: TGTGCCTGGGGGAATAGCGGGAACAAAGGTTGGAATGAGCAGTTCTTC
clone_size: many; j_call: TRBJ1-1; v_call: TRBV28; d_call: TRBD1; cdr3_aa: CASSRLLLQGARTEAFF; cdr3_nt: TGTGCCAGCAGCCGCCTCCTCTTACAGGGGGCGCGCACTGAAGCTTTCTTT
clone_size: NA; j_call: TRBJ1-3; v_call: TRBV18; d_call: NA; cdr3_aa: CASSPLGLLGNTIYF; cdr3_nt: TGTGCCAGCTCACCACTAGGGCTCTTGGGAAACACCATATATTTT
clone_size: few; j_call: TRBJ2-1; v_call: TRBV6-2/TRBV6-3; d_call: NA; cdr3_aa: CASTGDLGPNEQFF; cdr3_nt: TGTGCCAGCACGGGGGACTTGGGGCCAAATGAGCAGTTCTTC
clone_size: many; j_call: TRBJ2-2; v_call: TRBV7-9; d_call: NA; cdr3_aa: CASSFLPTSNTGELFF; cdr3_nt: TGTGCCAGCAGCTTCCTACCGACCTCGAACACCGGGGAGCTGTTTTTT
clone_size: NA; j_call: TRBJ2-7; v_call: TRBV29-1; d_call: NA; cdr3_aa: CSVEESSYEQYF; cdr3_nt: TGCAGCGTTGAAGAATCCAGCTACGAGCAGTACTTC
clone_size: NA; j_call: TRBJ2-1; v_call: TRBV20-1; d_call: TRBD2; cdr3_aa: CSATLRASSGRGSYNEQFF; cdr3_nt: TGCAGTGCTACACTTCGTGCGTCTAGCGGGAGAGGTTCCTACAATGAGCAGTTCTTC
clone_size: few; j_call: TRBJ2-6; v_call: TRBV25-1; d_call: NA; cdr3_aa: CASSEWGANGANVLTF; cdr3_nt: TGTGCCAGCAGTGAATGGGGGGCGAATGGGGCCAACGTCCTGACTTTC
clone_size: NA; j_call: TRBJ1-2; v_call: TRBV7-3; d_call: NA; cdr3_aa: CASSLNGGVSGYTF; cdr3_nt: TGTGCCAGCAGCTTAAACGGGGGCGTAAGTGGCTACACCTTC
clone_size: many; j_call: TRBJ1-1; v_call: TRBV27; d_call: TRBD1; cdr3_aa: CASSPNRGTEAFF; cdr3_nt: TGTGCCAGCAGTCCTAACAGGGGCACTGAAGCTTTCTTT
clone_size: many; j_call: TRBJ2-7; v_call: TRBV28; d_call: NA; cdr3_aa: CASSLLGGGEQYF; cdr3_nt: TGTGCCAGCAGTTTGCTCGGCGGCGGCGAGCAGTACTTC
clone_size: NA; j_call: TRBJ1-5; v_call: TRBV14; d_call: TRBD1; cdr3_aa: CASSLTGGFNQPQHF; cdr3_nt: TGTGCCAGCAGCCTAACAGGGGGGTTCAATCAGCCCCAGCATTTT
clone_size: NA; j_call: TRBJ2-1; v_call: TRBV12-3/TRBV12-4; d_call: TRBD2; cdr3_aa: CASSQDRPGLAGSGWGEQFF; cdr3_nt: TGCGCCAGCAGCCAAGATAGACCCGGACTAGCGGGATCCGGTTGGGGGGAGCAGTTCTTC
clone_size: many; j_call: TRBJ2-1; v_call: TRBV28; d_call: TRBD2; cdr3_aa: CASRTMGLRGNEQFF; cdr3_nt: TGTGCCAGCAGGACTATGGGACTACGTGGCAATGAGCAGTTCTTC
clone_size: few; j_call: TRBJ1-1; v_call: TRBV7-3; d_call: NA; cdr3_aa: CASSGGRGTEAFF; cdr3_nt: TGTGCCAGCAGCGGGGGGCGCGGCACTGAAGCTTTCTTT
clone_size: many; j_call: TRBJ1-2; v_call: TRBV7-9; d_call: NA; cdr3_aa: CASSLNTDYGYTF; cdr3_nt: TGTGCCAGCAGCTTGAACACAGACTATGGCTACACCTTC
clone_size: many; j_call: TRBJ2-3; v_call: TRBV2; d_call: TRBD2; cdr3_aa: CASSEVAGYTDTQYF; cdr3_nt: TGTGCCAGCAGTGAAGTAGCGGGGTACACAGATACGCAGTATTTT
clone_size: NA; j_call: TRBJ2-7; v_call: TRBV16; d_call: NA; cdr3_aa: CASSQRRDLSYEQYF; cdr3_nt: TGTGCCAGCAGCCAAAGGAGGGATCTTTCCTACGAGCAGTACTTC
clone_size: many; j_call: TRBJ2-1; v_call: TRBV12-3/TRBV12-4; d_call: NA; cdr3_aa: CASSLSGLWGNEQFF; cdr3_nt: TGTGCCAGCAGTTTGTCGGGCCTTTGGGGCAATGAGCAGTTCTTC
clone_size: NA; j_call: TRBJ2-1; v_call: TRBV7-3; d_call: TRBD2; cdr3_aa: CASSFEPAGGIHEQFF; cdr3_nt: TGTGCCAGCAGCTTTGAGCCTGCGGGAGGTATCCATGAGCAGTTCTTC
clone_size: few; j_call: TRBJ2-2; v_call: TRBV3-1; d_call: NA; cdr3_aa: CASSQDAANTGELFF; cdr3_nt: TGTGCCAGCAGCCAAGACGCAGCTAACACCGGGGAGCTGTTTTTT
clone_size: NA; j_call: TRBJ2-7; v_call: TRBV29-1; d_call: TRBD2; cdr3_aa: CSVDIWGTSGKFYEQYF; cdr3_nt: TGCAGCGTTGATATATGGGGGACTAGCGGGAAGTTTTACGAGCAGTACTTC
clone_size: few; j_call: TRBJ2-1; v_call: TRBV29-1; d_call: TRBD2; cdr3_aa: CSVNLSGTSGSSEQFF; cdr3_nt: TGCAGCGTGAATCTTTCCGGGACTAGCGGGAGCAGCGAGCAGTTCTTC
clone_size: few; j_call: TRBJ2-1; v_call: TRBV7-3; d_call: TRBD2; cdr3_aa: CASWGGVRNEQFF; cdr3_nt: TGTGCCAGCTGGGGGGGAGTGCGTAATGAGCAGTTCTTC
clone_size: NA; j_call: TRBJ1-5; v_call: TRBV27; d_call: NA; cdr3_aa: CASSPQSNQPQHF; cdr3_nt: TGTGCCAGCAGTCCCCAGTCCAATCAGCCCCAGCATTTT
clone_size: NA; j_call: TRBJ2-7; v_call: TRBV7-3; d_call: TRBD2; cdr3_aa: CASSQGTSGFYEQYF; cdr3_nt: TGTGCCAGCAGCCAGGGGACTAGCGGGTTTTACGAGCAGTACTTC
clone_size: NA; j_call: TRBJ2-4; v_call: TRBV27; d_call: NA; cdr3_aa: CASSLTPERQNIQYF; cdr3_nt: TGTGCCAGCAGTTTAACACCGGAGAGGCAAAACATTCAGTACTTC
clone_size: many; j_call: TRBJ2-1; v_call: TRBV20-1; d_call: TRBD2; cdr3_aa: CSATSGRANEQFF; cdr3_nt: TGCAGTGCCACTAGCGGGAGGGCGAATGAGCAGTTCTTC
clone_size: once; j_call: TRBJ2-1; v_call: TRBV2; d_call: NA; cdr3_aa: CASSEMGVYNEQFF; cdr3_nt: TGTGCCAGCAGTGAAATGGGTGTATACAATGAGCAGTTCTTC
clone_size: NA; j_call: TRBJ2-2; v_call: TRBV25-1; d_call: TRBD1; cdr3_aa: CASTAGTGGGTNTGELFF; cdr3_nt: TGTGCCAGCACCGCCGGGACAGGGGGCGGGACGAACACCGGGGAGCTGTTTTTT
clone_size: NA; j_call: TRBJ2-6; v_call: TRBV6-5; d_call: NA; cdr3_aa: CASSYFGANVLTF; cdr3_nt: TGTGCCAGCAGTTACTTTGGGGCCAACGTCCTGACCTTC
clone_size: many; j_call: TRBJ2-7; v_call: TRBV5-1; d_call: NA; cdr3_aa: CASSLVVRQGLEEQYF; cdr3_nt: TGCGCCAGCAGCTTGGTGGTGCGGCAGGGGCTAGAGGAGCAGTACTTC
clone_size: NA; j_call: TRBJ1-4; v_call: TRBV13; d_call: NA; cdr3_aa: CASSVESATNEKLFF; cdr3_nt: TGTGCCAGCAGCGTAGAGTCGGCAACTAATGAAAAACTGTTTTTT
clone_size: many; j_call: TRBJ1-5; v_call: TRBV2; d_call: TRBD1; cdr3_aa: CASRATPGQINQPQHF; cdr3_nt: TGTGCCAGCAGGGCAACCCCGGGACAGATAAATCAGCCCCAGCATTTT
clone_size: NA; j_call: TRBJ1-4; v_call: TRBV5-1; d_call: TRBD1; cdr3_aa: CASSSTGTGLGSNEKLFF; cdr3_nt: TGCGCCAGCAGCTCCACCGGGACAGGATTGGGCTCTAATGAAAAACTGTTTTTT
clone_size: many; j_call: TRBJ1-1; v_call: TRBV24-1; d_call: TRBD1; cdr3_aa: CATLGQGASRVTEAFF; cdr3_nt: TGTGCCACGCTGGGACAGGGGGCGTCGCGGGTAACTGAAGCTTTCTTT
clone_size: many; j_call: TRBJ2-3; v_call: TRBV24-1; d_call: NA; cdr3_aa: CATSDLHGVNTQYF; cdr3_nt: TGTGCCACCAGTGATCTCCACGGCGTCAATACGCAGTATTTT
clone_size: many; j_call: TRBJ2-7; v_call: TRBV27; d_call: TRBD2; cdr3_aa: CASSTLAGLEQYF; cdr3_nt: TGTGCCAGCAGTACCCTAGCGGGACTCGAGCAGTACTTC
clone_size: many; j_call: TRBJ2-6; v_call: TRBV29-1; d_call: NA; cdr3_aa: CSVADSGANVLTF; cdr3_nt: TGCAGCGTTGCGGACTCTGGGGCCAACGTCCTGACTTTC
clone_size: many; j_call: TRBJ2-1; v_call: TRBV28; d_call: NA; cdr3_aa: CASSLEFRHGSYNEQFF; cdr3_nt: TGTGCCAGCAGTTTAGAATTCCGACACGGCTCCTACAATGAGCAGTTCTTC
clone_size: NA; j_call: TRBJ2-1; v_call: TRBV5-1; d_call: NA; cdr3_aa: CASSSEGSRSSYNEQFF; cdr3_nt: TGCGCCAGCAGCTCAGAGGGGAGCCGAAGCTCCTACAATGAGCAGTTCTTC